These 17 T cell receptor beta chains were all obtained from the same sample, sequenced in a study of early T cells in non-severe SARS-CoV-2 infection (dated by TCRdb to about 2021). Library creation used 5' RACE. TCRdb records NextSeq 500 as the sequencer. TCRdb's own reprocessing of the public reads used fastp at Q25 and MiXCR and kept productive beta chains. Under each unique CDR3 protein, matching rows form one entry showing the most common genes and DNA. The sample table holds just under 65,000 distinct CDR3 sequences, of which around 11% were seen once. Just under 3% of the sample is taken by the ten largest. The sample here was whole blood, taken at baseline. Source of these receptors: an adult who was a healthcare worker with PCR-confirmed SARS-CoV-2 infection or an uninfected control (not recorded which).

The CDR3: CASSERAINQPQHF. The DNA of the CDR3 is TGTGCCAGCAGCGAAAGGGCTATCAATCAGCCCCAGCATTTT. The V gene is TRBV6-1, the J gene TRBJ1-5; D uncertain. The germline V gene encodes CDR1 MNHNS and CDR2 SASEGT. The CDR3 length is 14 residues. Trimming removed 6 bases at V and 3 bases at J, with 12 bases between.

V gene TRBV18 combines with J gene TRBJ2-5; D remains ambiguous. Trimming stripped 5 bases from V and 4 bases from J, with 8 bases between. Germline loops: CDR1 KGHSH, CDR2 LQKENI. CDR3 length: 12 amino acids. Here the CDR3 DNA reads TGTGCCAGCTCATCTAGGACAGAGACCCAGTACTTC. Amino acid sequence: CASSSRTETQYF.

The chain employs TRBV10-3 and TRBJ2-2; 8 positions match TRBD2. The V gene's germline CDR1 is ENHRY and CDR2 SYGVKD. J lost 3 bases, V lost 11 bases, and 5 bases had no gene match. The CDR3 is made up of 13 amino acids. CDR3 protein: CASGTSYTGELFF. The CDR3, as DNA: TGTGCCTCCGGGACTAGTTACACCGGGGAGCTGTTTTTT.

In its sample, this clonotype is medium-sized (0.01 to 0.1%). J is TRBJ1-1 and V is TRBV6-6; D is undetermined. CDR3 length equals 13 residues. Looked up from germline, CDR1 is MNHNY and CDR2 is SVGAGI (reference sequence). The germline V and J ends were trimmed by 3 bases and 2 bases, with 7 bases remaining between them. The CDR3: CASSYSENTEAFF. CDR3 coding DNA: TGTGCCAGCAGTTATTCGGAAAACACTGAAGCTTTCTTT.

This chain links TRBV11-2 with TRBJ1-6; D might be TRBD1 (6 bases). The CDR3 loop spans 16 amino acids. The V end was cut by 5 bases, the J end by 5 bases, with 16 bases between. Germline V gene sequence: CDR1 SGHAT, CDR2 FQNNGV. In DNA, the CDR3 is TGTGCCAGCAGCATCCCTACAGGGATCCATAATTCACCCCTCCACTTT. Its protein is CASSIPTGIHNSPLHF.

At least ten counts were recorded for this clonotype. The V gene is TRBV3-1, the J gene TRBJ2-7; D not resolved. The CDR3 has 13 amino acids. The germline V gene has CDR1 LGHDT and CDR2 YNNKEL (reference sequence). V was shortened by 4 bases and J by 7 bases, with 14 bases between the two germline ends. The CDR3 protein is CASSPSGTGEQYF. The CDR3, as DNA: TGTGCCAGCAGCCCCTCCGGTACCGGGGAGCAGTACTTC.

V and J are TRBV5-1 and TRBJ2-7; D might be TRBD1 (6 bases). The CDR3 is 12 amino acids. Deletions cut 2 bases from V and 7 bases from J, with 10 bases between. Germline CDR1 reads SGHRS; CDR2 reads YFSETQ. The CDR3 nucleotides read TGCGCCAGCAGCTTTACAGGGTCTGAGCAGTACTTC. Translation: CASSFTGSEQYF. Full variable domain (remainder filled in from reference TRBV5-1 and TRBJ2-7): KAGVTQTPRYLIKTRGQQVTLSCSPISGHRSVSWYQQTPGQGLQFLFEYFSETQRNKGNFPGRFSGRQFSNSRSEMNVSTLELGDSALYLCASSFTGSEQYFGPGTRLTVT.

This clonotype was found many times. The gene calls are TRBV5-1 and TRBJ2-7; perhaps TRBD2 as D (5 bases). In germline, CDR1 is SGHRS, CDR2 YFSETQ. V dropped 0 bases and J dropped 0 bases, with 10 bases sitting between them. The CDR3 spans 15 residues. For the CDR3, the DNA is TGCGCCAGCAGCTTGGTTAGAGGACTCTCCTACGAGCAGTACTTC. Amino acid sequence: CASSLVRGLSYEQYF.

This clonotype was seen repeatedly, ten times or more. This chain connects TRBV25-1 to TRBJ1-2; D remains ambiguous. The V and J ends lost 1 base and 4 bases respectively, with 13 bases between them. The CDR3 consists of 15 residues. Germline lookup yields CDR1 MGHDK and CDR2 SYGVNS. The CDR3 DNA is TGTGCCAGCAGTGAATCGGGCAGTCTGCTCTATGGCTACACCTTC. Amino acid sequence: CASSESGSLLYGYTF.

The table lists this clonotype with a few counts. This chain uses TRBV7-2 with TRBJ2-7; D remains ambiguous. Between the trimmed V and J ends, which lost 4 bases and 3 bases, there was a span of 10 bases. CDR1 is SGHTA and CDR2 is FQGNSA in the germline V gene. This CDR3 region has 13 residues. CDR3 nucleotides: TGTGCCAGCAGCTACAGTAGGGACTACGAGCAGTACTTC. Translating gives CASSYSRDYEQYF.

This chain connects TRBV3-1 to TRBJ2-7, with D unresolved. V was trimmed by 1 base and J by 5 bases, leaving 3 bases between them. CDR1 and CDR2 (germline): LGHDT, YNNKEL (reference sequence). This CDR3 contains 11 residues. CDR3 loop: CASSQVNEQYF. The CDR3 nucleotides read TGTGCCAGCAGCCAAGTTAACGAGCAGTACTTC.

This clonotype has only a few counts. V is TRBV6-5 and J is TRBJ2-3, with D perhaps TRBD2 (6 bases). V was shortened by 5 bases and J by 9 bases, with 12 bases between the two germline ends. Per germline, CDR1 MNHEY and CDR2 SVGAGI. This CDR3 has 12 residues. CDR3 in amino acids: CASSPGTGTQYF. CDR3 sequence (DNA): TGTGCCAGCAGTCCCGGGACTGGCACGCAGTATTTT.

The J gene is TRBJ2-3, the V gene TRBV13; D is possibly TRBD2 (6 bases). The CDR3 runs 15 residues. The V gene lost 2 bases and the J gene lost 2 bases, with 11 bases spanning the gap. The germline CDR1 and CDR2 sequences are PRHDT and FYEKMQ (reference sequence). CDR3 coding DNA: TGTGCCAGCAGCTTAATTGCGGGGACCACAGATACGCAGTATTTT. This gives the protein CASSLIAGTTDTQYF.

V gene TRBV12-3 or TRBV12-4 combines with J gene TRBJ1-1; unclear D gene. Between the trimmed V and J ends, which lost 2 bases and 1 base, there was a span of 5 bases. The CDR3 has 13 amino acids. The CDR3 here is CASSLKGNTEAFF. The CDR3 region has the DNA TGTGCCAGCAGTTTAAAGGGGAACACTGAAGCTTTCTTT.

This clonotype turned up a few times. This chain uses TRBV21-1 with TRBJ2-7; the table gives TRBD1 as D, unverified against the DNA. TRBV21-1 is a documented pseudogene. The CDR3 totals 14 residues. The CDR3 DNA follows: TGTGCCAGCAGCCCCCCCGTCAGGTCCTACGAGCAGTACTTC. Translating gives CASSPPVRSYEQYF.

The sample holds many counts of this clonotype. A junction boundary mismatches the germline segment, possibly from a read error. V is TRBV7-7 and J is TRBJ2-2; D remains unclear. This CDR3 region has 12 residues. Germline loops: CDR1 SSHAT, CDR2 FNYEAQ (reference sequence). CDR3: CASSSGAGELFF. DNA for the CDR3: TGTGCTAGCAGCAGTGGGGCCGGGGAGCTGTTTTTT.

This clonotype was detected many times. The junction does not match germline at one end; this may be a read error. V gene TRBV7-7 combines with J gene TRBJ2-1; D is ambiguous. The CDR3 has 13 amino acids. CDR1 is SSHAT and CDR2 is FNYEAQ in the germline V gene (reference sequence). For the CDR3, the DNA is TGTGCTAGCAGCTTAGGTCAGCTCAATGAGCAGTTCTTC. Translated, it gives CASSLGQLNEQFF. Combining the CDR3 with reference TRBV7-7 and TRBJ2-1 gives the whole variable domain GAGVSQSPRYKVTKRGQDVTLRCDPISSHATLYWYQQALGQGPEFLTYFNYEAQPDKSGLPSDRFSAERPEGSISTLTIQRTEQRDSAMYRCASSLGQLNEQFFGPGTRLTVL.